Listed here are 15 T cell receptor beta chains from one sample, sequenced in a study of molecular identifiers for immune sequencing clone quantification (dated by TCRdb to the late 2010s). To prepare the library, PCR was applied. These reads were obtained on a NextSeq 500. The raw public data were reprocessed by TCRdb itself: fastp quality trimming at Q25, MiXCR clonotype calling, in-frame beta chains only. Each CDR3 protein gets just one entry, which takes the most common genes and DNA from the rows behind it. A total of roughly 320,000 distinct CDR3 sequences appear in this sample, roughly 24% of them only once. The biggest ten clones account for around 0.74% of the sample. Sequenced: naive CD8+ T cells from blood, with Jurkat cell RNA spiked in. The cell subset or site label here, explained by the study, means: FACS-sorted CD8+CD4-CCR7+CD45RA+ naive T cells. The receptors originated from a human donor in good health. Some libraries in this study had Jurkat cell RNA spiked in.

This clonotype was counted only a few times. V gene TRBV7-7 combines with J gene TRBJ2-5, with 7 bases identical to TRBD1. This CDR3 has 15 residues. Losses at the gene ends were 4 bases for V and 2 bases for J; bases not matched to a gene: 7. The germline V gene has CDR1 SSHAT and CDR2 FNYEAQ (reference sequence). CDR3 region: CASSSETGQQETQYF. The CDR3 region has the DNA TGTGCCAGCAGCTCCGAGACAGGGCAACAAGAGACCCAGTACTTC.

This clonotype was counted between two and nine times. The CDR3 spells CAWSLDINTEAFF. The CDR3 DNA is TGTGCCTGGAGTTTGGATATTAACACTGAAGCTTTCTTT. This rearrangement joins TRBV30 to TRBJ1-1; no definite D call. This CDR3 comprises 13 residues. Germline loops: CDR1 GTSNPN, CDR2 SVGIG (reference sequence). V gave up 2 bases and J gave up 2 bases, with 9 bases separating them.

This chain joins TRBV27 and TRBJ1-5; D is perhaps TRBD1 (6 bases). The V end lost 6 bases, the J end lost 2 bases, and 11 bases lay between the germline ends. The length of the CDR3 is 14 residues. The V gene's germline CDR1 is MNHEY and CDR2 SMNVEV (reference sequence). The CDR3, as DNA: TGTGCCAGCAGCAAACAGGGCGGCAATCAGCCCCAGCATTTT. Translating it yields CASSKQGGNQPQHF.

This rearrangement joins TRBV9 to TRBJ2-7; D call uncertain. Germline assignment: CDR1 SGDLS and CDR2 YYNGEE. V lost 0 bases and J lost 3, with 10 bases in between. The CDR3 totals 14 residues. CDR3 nucleotide sequence: TGTGCCAGCAGCGTAGAGGCCCTGGACTACGAGCAGTACTTC. It is translated as CASSVEALDYEQYF.

This clonotype turned up a few times. The chain carries TRBV18 and TRBJ2-3; perhaps TRBD1 as D (6 bases). This CDR3 has 15 residues. V gave up 3 bases and J gave up 3 bases, with 13 bases separating them. Germline CDR1 and CDR2: KGHSH and LQKENI. This CDR3 is CASSPTRDKTDTQYF. As DNA, the CDR3 is TGTGCCAGCTCACCGACGAGGGACAAAACAGATACGCAGTATTTT.

For the CDR3, the DNA is TGTGCCAGCAGTGAATTGGTCGGGGAGACGTCCACCGGGGAGCTGTTTTTT. Protein product: CASSELVGETSTGELFF. The chain joins TRBV25-1 to TRBJ2-2; the D gene is possibly TRBD2 (5 bases). The germline V and J ends were trimmed by 1 base and 4 bases, with 16 bases remaining between them. The CDR3 spans 17 residues. In germline, CDR1 is MGHDK, CDR2 SYGVNS.

The chain has TRBV27 and TRBJ2-7; no clear D. CDR1 and CDR2 (germline): MNHEY, SMNVEV (reference sequence). V lost 6 bases to trimming and J lost 4 bases, with 16 bases between them. The CDR3 loop spans 14 amino acids. This CDR3 is CASSLGTRRYEQYF. Written as DNA, the CDR3 is TGTGCCAGCAGCCTAGGCACACGTCGATACGAGCAGTACTTC.

This chain connects TRBV15 to TRBJ2-3, with D perhaps TRBD1 or TRBD2 (6 bases each). This CDR3 is 16 amino acids long. The germline V gene has CDR1 LNHNV and CDR2 YYDKDF (reference sequence). V lost 3 bases and J 4 bases, leaving 17 bases between the germline ends. The CDR3 region has the DNA TGTGCCACCAGCAGCCGGGGGCGCGAGGTCTCAGATACGCAGTATTTT. Translated, it gives CATSSRGREVSDTQYF.

A word on this clonotype: Here the CDR3 omits its conserved ending phenylalanine or tryptophan, so a read error is the likely source. V and J are TRBV30 and TRBJ2-3, with D maybe TRBD2 (5 bases). V dropped 3 bases and J dropped 5 bases, with 12 bases sitting between them. Germline CDR1 GTSNPN, CDR2 SVGIG (reference sequence). The CDR3 spans 13 residues. The CDR3 nucleotides read TGTGCCTGGAGCCCCTCTCGGGGAGATACGCAGTATTCT. Residues: CAWSPSRGDTQYS.

This clonotype was observed at least ten times. The rearrangement links TRBV28 to TRBJ2-7; perhaps TRBD1 as D (6 bases). Trimming took 4 bases from V and 4 from J, leaving 17 bases between them. Germline CDR1 and CDR2: MDHEN and SYDVKM. The CDR3 has 15 amino acids. This CDR3 reads CASSSPGQSGYEQYF. The CDR3, as DNA: TGTGCCAGCAGTTCCCCGGGACAATCTGGATACGAGCAGTACTTC.

This clonotype was seen at least ten times. The J gene is TRBJ2-7, the V gene TRBV2; D may be TRBD1 (6 bases). V lost 5 bases, J lost 5 bases, and 22 bases lay in between. The CDR3 sequence is 16 residues long. Germline lookup yields CDR1 SNHLY and CDR2 FYNNEI. This chain's CDR3 is CASSLSGQSPNDEQYF. The DNA for the CDR3 is TGTGCCAGCAGTCTATCAGGACAGTCCCCTAACGACGAGCAGTACTTC.

Concerning this clonotype itself: A much more abundant neighbour one base away suggests this may be a read error. The chain uses TRBV28 and TRBJ2-5, with 9 bases aligning to TRBD2. CDR3 length: 15 amino acids. The germline V gene encodes CDR1 MDHEN and CDR2 SYDVKM. The DNA of the CDR3 is TGTTCCAGCAGTCCCTTAGCGGGAGTTGAAGAGACCCAGTACTTC. Translation: CSSSPLAGVEETQYF.

This clonotype occurred many times. The V gene is TRBV28, the J gene TRBJ1-5; 10 bases agree with TRBD1. Trimming took 4 bases from V and 5 from J; bases not matched to a gene: 2. The CDR3 is 14 amino acids. In germline, CDR1 is MDHEN, CDR2 SYDVKM. For the CDR3, the DNA is TGTGCCAGCAGTTGGGACAGGGGTTATCAGCCCCAGCATTTT. The encoded protein is CASSWDRGYQPQHF.

In its sample, this clonotype was seen many times. J is TRBJ2-7 and V is TRBV5-5; D may match TRBD1 or TRBD2 (5 bases each). The CDR3 length is 14 residues. Deletions cut 3 bases from V and 1 base from J, with 11 bases between. Per the germline V gene, CDR1 is SGHKS and CDR2 is YYEKEE (reference sequence). The CDR3, as DNA: TGTGCCAGCAGCTACCGGGACGGATCCTACGAGCAGTACTTC. This translates into CASSYRDGSYEQYF.

In this sample, this clonotype turned up a few times. The V call is TRBV27, the J call TRBJ2-7, with D possibly matching TRBD2 (6 bases). Germline assignment: CDR1 MNHEY and CDR2 SMNVEV (reference sequence). V lost 2 bases to trimming and J lost 5 bases, with 13 bases between them. The CDR3 is 14 residues long. CDR3 region: CASSLRLGGNEQYF. CDR3 bases: TGTGCCAGCAGTTTACGCCTGGGGGGAAACGAGCAGTACTTC.